This T cell receptor (beta chain) appears in the sequencing data of a study of blood T cell repertoires in COVID-19. Study-level information: Material from acute and convalescent COVID-19 was sourced from the United States, Italy and Spain. T cells, B-cell-depleted T cells, or PBMCs supplied cDNA or gDNA.

Trimming cost V 9 bases and J 3 bases, with 8 bases left between them. This CDR3 contains 12 residues. The germline CDR1 and CDR2 sequences are SNHLY and FYNNEI. Methods used by the authors: Estimates of nucleated cell counts were drawn from the amplification of reference gene primers. Assay: immunoSEQ multiplex PCR; the TCRdb copy retains only in-frame clones and omits some. V and J calls and clone size are as listed in that table; D and trimming were resolved from the DNA. Here the sample spans around 100,000 clones, around nine tenths being singletons. This chain links TRBV2 with TRBJ2-2; TRBD2 is a possible D gene (5 bases). Sequencing input: peripheral blood. The sequence came from a human donor in a cohort sampled during active COVID-19. CDR3 sequence (DNA): TGTGCCAGACGGGATTACACCGGGGAGCTGTTTTTT. As protein: CARRDYTGELFF.